This T cell receptor (beta chain) was sequenced in a study of T cells in Graves' hyperthyroidism and ophthalmopathy. This clonotype was seen ten or more times. CDR1 is MNHEY and CDR2 is SMNVEV in the germline V gene (reference sequence). The CDR3 sequence is 15 residues long. V dropped 1 base and J dropped 4 bases, with 13 bases sitting between them. The source material, RNA transcripts, was used to amplify TCR beta CDR3 regions. Initially, a first-round RT-PCR of the TCR CDR3 employed the HTBI primer set. TCRdb reprocessed the multiplex PCR reads with MiXCR, giving one entry per CDR3 protein. The sample carries about 250,000 distinct CDR3 sequences, roughly 22% recorded once.

Material: blood. This sequence joins TRBV27 and TRBJ1-1, with D perhaps matching TRBD1 (5 bases). The TCR comes from a man under 40 with Graves' ophthalmopathy. The CDR3 region is CASSLYSVGGTEAFF. CDR3 DNA sequence: TGTGCCAGCAGTTTATACTCGGTGGGGGGCACTGAAGCTTTCTTT.